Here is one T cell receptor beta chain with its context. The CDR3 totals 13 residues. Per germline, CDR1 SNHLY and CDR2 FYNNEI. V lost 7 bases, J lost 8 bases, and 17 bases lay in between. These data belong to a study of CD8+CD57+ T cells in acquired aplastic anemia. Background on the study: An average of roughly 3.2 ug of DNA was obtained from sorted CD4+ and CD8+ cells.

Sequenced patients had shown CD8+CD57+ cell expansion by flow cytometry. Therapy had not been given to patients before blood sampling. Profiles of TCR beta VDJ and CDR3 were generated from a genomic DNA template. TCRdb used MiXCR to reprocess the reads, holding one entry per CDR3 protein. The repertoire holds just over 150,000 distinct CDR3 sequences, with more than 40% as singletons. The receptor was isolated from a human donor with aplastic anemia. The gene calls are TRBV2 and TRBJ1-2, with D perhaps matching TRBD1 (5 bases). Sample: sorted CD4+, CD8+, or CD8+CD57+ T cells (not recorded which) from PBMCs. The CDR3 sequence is CASKRDGQGGYTF. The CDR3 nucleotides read TGTGCCAGCAAACGGGACGGTCAAGGGGGCTACACCTTC.